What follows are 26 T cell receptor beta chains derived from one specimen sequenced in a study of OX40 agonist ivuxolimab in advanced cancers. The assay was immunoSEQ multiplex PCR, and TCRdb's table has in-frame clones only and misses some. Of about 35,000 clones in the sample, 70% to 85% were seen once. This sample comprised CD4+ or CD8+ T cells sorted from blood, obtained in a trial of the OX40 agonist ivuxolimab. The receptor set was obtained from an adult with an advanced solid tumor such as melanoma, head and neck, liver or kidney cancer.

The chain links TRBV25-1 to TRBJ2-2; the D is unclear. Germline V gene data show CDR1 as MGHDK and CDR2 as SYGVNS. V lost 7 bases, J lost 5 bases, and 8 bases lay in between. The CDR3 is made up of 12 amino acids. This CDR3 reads CASTYLTGELFF. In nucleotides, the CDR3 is TGTGCCAGCACCTATTTGACCGGGGAGCTGTTTTTT.

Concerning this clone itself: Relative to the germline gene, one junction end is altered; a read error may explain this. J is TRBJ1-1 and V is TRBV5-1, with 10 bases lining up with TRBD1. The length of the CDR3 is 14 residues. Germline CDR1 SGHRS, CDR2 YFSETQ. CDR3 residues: CVSIETGGVTEAFF. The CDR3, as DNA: TGCGTCAGCATAGAGACAGGGGGCGTCACTGAAGCTTTCTTT.

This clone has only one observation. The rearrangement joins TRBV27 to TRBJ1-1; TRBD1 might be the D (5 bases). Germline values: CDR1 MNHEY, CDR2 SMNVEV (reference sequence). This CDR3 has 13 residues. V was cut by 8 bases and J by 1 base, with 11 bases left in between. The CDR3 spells CASLRGQNTEAFF. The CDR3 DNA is TGTGCCAGCCTCCGGGGCCAGAACACTGAAGCTTTCTTT.

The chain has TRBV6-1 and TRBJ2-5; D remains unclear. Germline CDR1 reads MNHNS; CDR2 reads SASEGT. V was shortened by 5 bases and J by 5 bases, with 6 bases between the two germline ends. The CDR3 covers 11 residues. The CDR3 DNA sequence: TGTGCCAGCAGTTACATCGAGACCCAGTACTTC. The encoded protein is CASSYIETQYF.

The CDR3 region has the DNA TGTGCCAGCAGCTTAAATCTGGGGTACACAGATACGCAGTATTTT. It specifies CASSLNLGYTDTQYF. The chain joins TRBV7-3 to TRBJ2-3; the D is unclear. CDR1 is SGHTA and CDR2 is FQGTGA in the germline V gene. This CDR3 has 15 amino acids. V was pared by 1 base and J by 2 bases, with 10 bases between.

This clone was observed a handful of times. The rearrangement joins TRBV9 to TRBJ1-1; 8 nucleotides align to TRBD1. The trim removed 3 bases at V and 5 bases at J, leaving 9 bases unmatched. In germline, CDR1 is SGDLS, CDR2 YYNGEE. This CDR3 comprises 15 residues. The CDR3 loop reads CASSARGQGGTEAFF. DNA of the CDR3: TGTGCCAGCAGCGCGAGAGGACAGGGAGGTACTGAAGCTTTCTTT.

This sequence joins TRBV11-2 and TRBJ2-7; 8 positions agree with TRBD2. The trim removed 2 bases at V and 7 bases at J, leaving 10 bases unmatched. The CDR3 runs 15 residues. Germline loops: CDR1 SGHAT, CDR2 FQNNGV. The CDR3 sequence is CASSLLSGSPGEQYF. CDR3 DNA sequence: TGTGCCAGCAGCTTACTAAGCGGGAGCCCGGGGGAGCAGTACTTC.

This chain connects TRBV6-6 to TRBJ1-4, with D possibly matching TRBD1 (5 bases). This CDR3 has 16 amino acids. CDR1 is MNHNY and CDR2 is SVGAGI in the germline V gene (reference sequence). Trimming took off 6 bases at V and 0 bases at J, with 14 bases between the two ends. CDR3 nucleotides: TGTGCCAGCAGCCCGGGCTTGGGGGCAACTAATGAAAAACTGTTTTTT. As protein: CASSPGLGATNEKLFF.

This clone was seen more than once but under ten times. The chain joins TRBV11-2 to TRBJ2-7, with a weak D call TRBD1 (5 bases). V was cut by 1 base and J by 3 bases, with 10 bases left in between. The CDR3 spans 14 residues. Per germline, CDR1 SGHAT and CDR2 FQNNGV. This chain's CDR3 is CASSLAQGNYEQYF. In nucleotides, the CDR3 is TGTGCCAGCAGCTTAGCGCAGGGAAACTACGAGCAGTACTTC.

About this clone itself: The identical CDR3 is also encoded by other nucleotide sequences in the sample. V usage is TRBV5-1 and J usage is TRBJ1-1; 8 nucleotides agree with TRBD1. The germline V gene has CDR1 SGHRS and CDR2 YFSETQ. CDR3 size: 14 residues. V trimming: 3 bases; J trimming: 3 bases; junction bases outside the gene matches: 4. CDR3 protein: CASSSAGGYTEAFF. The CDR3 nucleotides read TGCGCCAGCAGCTCGGCAGGGGGCTACACTGAAGCTTTCTTT.

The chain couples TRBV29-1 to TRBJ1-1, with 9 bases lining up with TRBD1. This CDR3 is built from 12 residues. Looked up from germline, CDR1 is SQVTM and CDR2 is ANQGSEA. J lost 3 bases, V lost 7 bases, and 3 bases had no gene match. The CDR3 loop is CSARTGDTEAFF. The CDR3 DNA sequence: TGCAGCGCTAGGACAGGGGACACTGAAGCTTTCTTT.

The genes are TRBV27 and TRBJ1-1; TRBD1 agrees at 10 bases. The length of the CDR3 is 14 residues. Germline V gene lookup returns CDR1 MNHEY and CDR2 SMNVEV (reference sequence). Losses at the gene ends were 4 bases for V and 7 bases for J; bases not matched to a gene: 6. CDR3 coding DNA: TGTGCCAGCAGTTACGGACAGGGGGTTGGTGAAGCTTTCTTT. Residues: CASSYGQGVGEAFF.

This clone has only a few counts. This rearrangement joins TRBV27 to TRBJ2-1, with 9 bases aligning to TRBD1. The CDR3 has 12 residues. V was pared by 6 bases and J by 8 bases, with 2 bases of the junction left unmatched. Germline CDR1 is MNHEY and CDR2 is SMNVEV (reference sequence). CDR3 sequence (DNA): TGTGCCAGCAGACGGACAGGGGATGAGCAGTTCTTC. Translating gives CASRRTGDEQFF.

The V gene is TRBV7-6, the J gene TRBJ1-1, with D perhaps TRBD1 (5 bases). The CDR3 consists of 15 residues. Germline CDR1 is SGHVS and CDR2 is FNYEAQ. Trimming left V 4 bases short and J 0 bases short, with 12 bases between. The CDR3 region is CASSSSGTMNTEAFF. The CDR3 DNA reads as TGTGCCAGCAGCTCGTCCGGGACGATGAACACTGAAGCTTTCTTT.

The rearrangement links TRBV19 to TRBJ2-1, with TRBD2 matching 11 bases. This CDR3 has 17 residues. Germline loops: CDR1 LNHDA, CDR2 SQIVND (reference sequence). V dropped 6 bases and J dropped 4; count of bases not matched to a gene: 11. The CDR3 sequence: CASSVTSGDLTYNEQFF. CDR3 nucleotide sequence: TGTGCCAGTAGCGTGACTAGCGGGGACCTTACGTACAATGAGCAGTTCTTC.

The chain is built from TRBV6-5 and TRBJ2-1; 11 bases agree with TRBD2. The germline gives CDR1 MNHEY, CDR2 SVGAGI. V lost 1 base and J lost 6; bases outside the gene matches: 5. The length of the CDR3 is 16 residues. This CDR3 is CASSYFSSGGLNEQFF. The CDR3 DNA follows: TGTGCCAGCAGTTACTTCTCTAGCGGGGGGCTCAATGAGCAGTTCTTC.

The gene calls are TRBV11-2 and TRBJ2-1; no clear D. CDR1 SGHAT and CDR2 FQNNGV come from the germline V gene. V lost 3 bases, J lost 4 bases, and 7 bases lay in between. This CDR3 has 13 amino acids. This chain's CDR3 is CASSFDTYNEQFF. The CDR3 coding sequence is TGTGCCAGCAGCTTCGACACATACAATGAGCAGTTCTTC.

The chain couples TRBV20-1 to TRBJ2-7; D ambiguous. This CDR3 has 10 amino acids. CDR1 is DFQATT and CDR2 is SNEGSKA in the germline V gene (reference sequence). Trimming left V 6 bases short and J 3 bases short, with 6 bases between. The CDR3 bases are TGCAGTGCCCCAAACTACGAGCAGTACTTC. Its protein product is CSAPNYEQYF.

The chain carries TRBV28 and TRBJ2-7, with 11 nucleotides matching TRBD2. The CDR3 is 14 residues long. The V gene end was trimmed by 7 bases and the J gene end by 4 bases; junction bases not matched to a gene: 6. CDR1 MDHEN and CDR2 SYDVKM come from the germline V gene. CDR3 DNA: TGTGCCAGCACGCAACTAGCGGGAGTGTACGAGCAGTACTTC. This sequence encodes CASTQLAGVYEQYF.

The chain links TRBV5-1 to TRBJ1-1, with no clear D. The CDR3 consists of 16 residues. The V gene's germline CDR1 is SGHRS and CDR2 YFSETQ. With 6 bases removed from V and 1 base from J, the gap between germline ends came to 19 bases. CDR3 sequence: CASTPDKGEGNTEAFF. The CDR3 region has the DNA TGCGCCAGCACGCCCGACAAGGGAGAAGGGAACACTGAAGCTTTCTTT.

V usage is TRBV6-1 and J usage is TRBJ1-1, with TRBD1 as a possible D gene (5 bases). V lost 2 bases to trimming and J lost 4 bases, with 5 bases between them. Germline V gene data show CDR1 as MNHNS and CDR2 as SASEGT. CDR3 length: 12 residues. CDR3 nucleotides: TGTGCCAGCAGTGAAAGGGGCACTGAAGCTTTCTTT. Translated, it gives CASSERGTEAFF.

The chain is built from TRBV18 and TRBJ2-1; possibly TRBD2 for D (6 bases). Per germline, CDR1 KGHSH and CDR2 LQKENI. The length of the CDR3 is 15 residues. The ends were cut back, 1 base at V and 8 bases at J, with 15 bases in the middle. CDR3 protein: CASSPRGGRMDEQFF. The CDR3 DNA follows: TGTGCCAGCTCACCACGGGGAGGTAGGATGGATGAGCAGTTCTTC. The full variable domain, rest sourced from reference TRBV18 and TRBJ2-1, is NAGVMQNPRHLVRRRGQEARLRCSPMKGHSHVYWYRQLPEEGLKFMVYLQKENIIDESGMPKERFSAEFPKEGPSILRIQQVVRGDSAAYFCASSPRGGRMDEQFFGPGTRLTVL.

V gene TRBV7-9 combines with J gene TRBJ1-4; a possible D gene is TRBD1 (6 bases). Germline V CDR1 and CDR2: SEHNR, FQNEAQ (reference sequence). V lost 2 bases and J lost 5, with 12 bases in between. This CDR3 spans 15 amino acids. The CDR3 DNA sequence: TGTGCCAGCAGCTTATCGCAGGGGTGGAATGAAAAACTGTTTTTT. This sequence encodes CASSLSQGWNEKLFF.

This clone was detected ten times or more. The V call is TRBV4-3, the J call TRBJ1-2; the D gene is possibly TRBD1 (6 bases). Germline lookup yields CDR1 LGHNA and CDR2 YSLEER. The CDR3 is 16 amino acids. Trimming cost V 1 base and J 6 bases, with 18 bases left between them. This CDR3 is CASSQGAQWTADGYTF. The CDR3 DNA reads TGCGCCAGCAGCCAAGGAGCCCAATGGACAGCGGATGGCTACACCTTC.

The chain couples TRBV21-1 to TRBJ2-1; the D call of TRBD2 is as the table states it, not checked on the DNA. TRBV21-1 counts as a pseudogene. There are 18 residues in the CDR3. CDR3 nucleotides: TGTGCCAGCAGCAGGACTAGCGGGGTAGGGAGCTCCTACAATGAGCAGTTCTTC. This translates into CASSRTSGVGSSYNEQFF.

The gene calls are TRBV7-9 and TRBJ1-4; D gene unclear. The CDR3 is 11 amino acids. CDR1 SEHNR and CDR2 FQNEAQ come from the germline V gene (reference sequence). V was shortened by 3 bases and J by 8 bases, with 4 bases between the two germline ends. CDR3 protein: CASSFAEKLFF. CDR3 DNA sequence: TGTGCCAGCAGCTTTGCCGAAAAACTGTTTTTT.